The 27 T cell receptor beta chains below all came from one sample that was sequenced in a study of blood T cell repertoires in COVID-19. Repertoires were generated with immunoSEQ multiplex PCR, while TCRdb's copy carries only in-frame clones and drops some. The repertoire has about 130,000 clones, 75% to 90% of them found once; the top ten carry about 3.3%. Sequencing was carried out using peripheral blood. The source is a woman older than 75 with COVID-19, enrolled during active disease.

The chain has TRBV19 and TRBJ2-3; D perhaps matches TRBD1 (5 bases). The V end was cut by 5 bases, the J end by 7 bases, with 25 bases between. The CDR3 is 17 residues long. Germline lookup yields CDR1 LNHDA and CDR2 SQIVND (reference sequence). CDR3 loop: CASSVWSTVSGSNTQYF. The CDR3 bases are TGTGCCAGTAGTGTTTGGTCGACAGTGAGTGGCTCAAATACGCAGTATTTT.

This clone appeared a single time. V and J are TRBV7-2 and TRBJ2-5, with a possible D match to TRBD2 (6 bases). CDR3 size: 14 residues. Trimming took 6 bases from V and 2 from J, leaving 13 bases between them. From germline, CDR1 is SGHTA and CDR2 FQGNSA. DNA of the CDR3: TGTGCCAGCAGTCGAAGAAGCGGGCAAGAGACCCAGTACTTC. Amino acid sequence: CASSRRSGQETQYF.

This sequence joins TRBV7-2 and TRBJ1-4; 7 positions agree with TRBD1. After removal of 5 bases from V and 8 bases from J, the junction contained 8 bases not matched to a gene. Germline assignment: CDR1 SGHTA and CDR2 FQGNSA. CDR3 length: 14 amino acids. Here the CDR3 reads CASSDLRDREKLFF. DNA of the CDR3: TGTGCCAGCAGCGACCTCCGGGACAGAGAAAAACTGTTTTTT.

In its sample, this clone was seen once. The V call is TRBV27, the J call TRBJ1-1, with 7 nucleotides matching TRBD1. This CDR3 contains 12 residues. Trimming cost V 4 bases and J 8 bases; bases outside gene matches: 4. The V gene's germline CDR1 is MNHEY and CDR2 SMNVEV (reference sequence). The CDR3 sequence: CASSYRGHEAFF. DNA for the CDR3: TGTGCCAGCAGTTACAGGGGTCACGAAGCTTTCTTT.

The rearrangement links TRBV7-8 to TRBJ1-2; maybe TRBD1 (5 bases). V was cut by 1 base and J by 7 bases, with 16 bases left in between. The CDR3 is made up of 15 amino acids. Looked up from germline, CDR1 is SGHVS and CDR2 is FQNEAQ. The CDR3 loop reads CASSLDAGISVGYTF. As DNA, the CDR3 is TGTGCCAGCAGCTTAGATGCAGGGATTTCCGTTGGCTACACCTTC.

The chain has TRBV5-1 and TRBJ2-1; unclear D gene. The CDR3 sequence is 12 residues long. Per germline, CDR1 SGHRS and CDR2 YFSETQ. Trimming cost V 0 bases and J 8 bases, with 6 bases left between them. In DNA, the CDR3 is TGCGCCAGCAGCTTGGGAAGCTATGAGCAGTTCTTC. Amino acids: CASSLGSYEQFF.

This rearrangement joins TRBV6-5 to TRBJ2-7; 8 bases line up with TRBD2. Germline CDR1 is MNHEY and CDR2 is SVGAGI. V was clipped by 5 bases and J by 3 bases; unmatched bases: 9. The CDR3 is 15 amino acids. The CDR3 DNA sequence: TGTGCCAGCAGTCCTGGGTTTAGCGGGATCTACGAGCAGTACTTC. Translated: CASSPGFSGIYEQYF.

A single count supports this clone. The V and J genes are TRBV5-1 and TRBJ2-7; 9 positions match TRBD2. Germline values: CDR1 SGHRS, CDR2 YFSETQ. The CDR3 is 15 amino acids. V gave up 3 bases and J gave up 2 bases; unmatched junction bases: 6. The CDR3 region has the DNA TGCGCCAGCAGCTCCGGGACTAGCAGGGCCTACGAGCAGTACTTC. Translating it yields CASSSGTSRAYEQYF.

In the case of this clone: The junction and the germline gene differ at one end; a read error may be behind it. The chain recombines TRBV9 with TRBJ1-2; no reliable D call. Germline V gene data show CDR1 as SGDLS and CDR2 as YYNGEE. The CDR3 contains 9 residues. The CDR3 reads CASSVGTSF. The CDR3 DNA sequence: TGTGCCAGCAGCGTAGGGACTTCTTTC.

This clone was detected once. The chain carries TRBV11-3 and TRBJ2-1, with a tentative D call TRBD2 (5 bases). CDR1 SGHNT and CDR2 YENEEA come from the germline V gene. V gave up 2 bases and J gave up 7 bases, with 21 bases separating them. This CDR3 contains 17 residues. In DNA form, the CDR3 reads TGTGCCAGCAGCTTAAGGGTTGGCGGGTCCCTAGGGAATGAGCAGTTCTTC. Amino acids: CASSLRVGGSLGNEQFF.

The chain uses TRBV12-3 or TRBV12-4 and TRBJ1-2; perhaps TRBD1 as D (5 bases). V lost 9 bases and J lost 10, with 15 bases in between. The CDR3 loop spans 11 amino acids. This chain's CDR3 is CASSGGFDYTF. The CDR3 DNA follows: TGTGCCAGTTCGGGGGGTTTTGACTACACCTTC.

The genes are TRBV29-1 and TRBJ1-4; tentatively, D is TRBD1 (5 bases). The CDR3 length is 16 residues. Trimming pared 6 bases from V and 1 base from J, leaving 18 bases between. Germline V gene data show CDR1 as SQVTM and CDR2 as ANQGSEA. CDR3 region: CSVTTGGGRTNEKLFF. CDR3 nucleotides: TGCAGCGTGACCACCGGGGGGGGAAGAACTAATGAAAAACTGTTTTTT.

The chain recombines TRBV20-1 with TRBJ2-7, with a possible D match to TRBD1 (5 bases). Germline assignment: CDR1 DFQATT and CDR2 SNEGSKA (reference sequence). Deletions cut 3 bases from V and 0 bases from J, with 15 bases between. The CDR3 contains 15 residues. The CDR3 spells CSASEQERDSYEQYF. CDR3 DNA: TGCAGTGCTAGTGAACAGGAGAGAGACTCCTACGAGCAGTACTTC.

The chain uses TRBV6-2 or TRBV6-3 and TRBJ2-7; D not certain. V lost 2 bases to trimming and J lost 9 bases, with 26 bases between them. CDR3 length: 17 residues. Looked up from germline, CDR1 is MNHEY and CDR2 is SVGEGT. CDR3 sequence reads: CASSYTNNNRVLRLQYF. The DNA of the CDR3 is TGTGCCAGCAGTTACACGAATAATAACAGAGTCCTACGATTGCAGTACTTC.

The rearrangement uses TRBV29-1 and TRBJ2-5, with D maybe TRBD2 (5 bases). The length of the CDR3 is 12 residues. The germline V and J ends were trimmed by 3 bases and 2 bases, with 7 bases remaining between them. Germline-derived CDR1 and CDR2 are SQVTM and ANQGSEA. As DNA, the CDR3 is TGCAGCGTTGATAAGCGGCAAGAGACCCAGTACTTC. Translated: CSVDKRQETQYF.

This chain connects TRBV6-5 to TRBJ2-1, with 8 bases lining up with TRBD2. V was clipped by 7 bases and J by 2 bases; unmatched bases: 7. Germline V gene data show CDR1 as MNHEY and CDR2 as SVGAGI. The CDR3 length is 15 residues. The CDR3 DNA reads TGTGCCAGCATCCCGGGGGGGGGCGCCTACAATGAGCAGTTCTTC. Translation gives CASIPGGGAYNEQFF.

The CDR3: CASSPRSQASTGELFF. The CDR3 DNA reads TGTGCCAGCTCTCCAAGGTCACAGGCCAGCACCGGGGAGCTGTTTTTT. The chain links TRBV18 to TRBJ2-2, with a tentative D call TRBD1 (5 bases). Per germline, CDR1 KGHSH and CDR2 LQKENI. The length of the CDR3 is 16 residues. V lost 6 bases, J lost 4 bases, and 18 bases lay in between.

This rearrangement joins TRBV5-1 to TRBJ1-1; no firm D call. V was pared by 5 bases and J by 8 bases, with 19 bases between. This CDR3 region has 14 residues. In germline, CDR1 is SGHRS, CDR2 YFSETQ. CDR3 DNA: TGCGCCAGCAGTGAGCCCGGGGTCGCCGGCGAAGCTTTCTTT. It specifies CASSEPGVAGEAFF.

V is TRBV7-6 and J is TRBJ1-1; a possible D gene is TRBD1 (6 bases). V was shortened by 1 base and J by 2 bases, with 14 bases between the two germline ends. This CDR3 comprises 16 residues. CDR1 and CDR2 from the germline V gene are SGHVS and FNYEAQ. The CDR3 coding sequence is TGTGCCAGCAGCTTAGATACAACAGGGATCAACACTGAAGCTTTCTTT. Protein: CASSLDTTGINTEAFF.

In its sample, this clone was seen a few times. CDR3 sequence: CASSISGTGHEKLFF. The DNA of the CDR3 is TGTGCCAGCAGCATCTCGGGGACAGGGCACGAAAAACTGTTTTTT. The gene calls are TRBV9 and TRBJ1-4; TRBD1 aligns across 9 bases. The trim removed 4 bases at V and 8 bases at J, leaving 9 bases unmatched. The germline CDR1 and CDR2 sequences are SGDLS and YYNGEE. This CDR3 is built from 15 residues.

V gene TRBV7-2 combines with J gene TRBJ2-1; 12 bases are a match to TRBD2. CDR1 is SGHTA and CDR2 is FQGNSA in the germline V gene. CDR3 length equals 16 residues. J was trimmed by 4 bases and V by 4 bases; bases with no gene match: 5. Here the CDR3 reads CASSSGGLAGYNEQFF. The CDR3 DNA follows: TGTGCCAGCAGCTCCGGAGGACTAGCGGGATACAATGAGCAGTTCTTC.

This chain links TRBV18 with TRBJ1-6, with D hard to call. The germline CDR1 and CDR2 sequences are KGHSH and LQKENI. The ends were cut back, 5 bases at V and 7 bases at J, with 12 bases in the middle. This CDR3 is 14 amino acids long. CDR3 amino acids: CASSGYGGNSPLHF. CDR3 in DNA: TGTGCCAGCTCAGGGTACGGAGGGAATTCACCCCTCCACTTT.

This chain joins TRBV6-2 or TRBV6-3 and TRBJ2-5; possible D gene TRBD2, 6 bases. Germline V gene data show CDR1 as MNHEY and CDR2 as SVGEGT. The CDR3 is 13 residues long. Trimming cost V 5 bases and J 1 base, with 8 bases left between them. In nucleotides, the CDR3 is TGTGCCAGCAGTGTCGGGGGCCAAGAGACCCAGTACTTC. It codes for CASSVGGQETQYF.

The gene calls are TRBV10-3 and TRBJ1-5; D remains ambiguous. With 5 bases removed from V and 3 bases from J, the gap between germline ends came to 8 bases. Germline V gives CDR1 ENHRY, CDR2 SYGVKD. The CDR3 has 13 residues. The CDR3 DNA is TGTGCCATCAGTAACACAGACAATCAGCCCCAGCATTTT. Translation: CAISNTDNQPQHF.

The chain employs TRBV5-1 and TRBJ2-1, with a possible D match to TRBD2 (6 bases). The CDR3 has 15 residues. V lost 4 bases and J lost 8, with 19 bases in between. Per germline, CDR1 SGHRS and CDR2 YFSETQ. The CDR3: CASSLRSPASDEQFF. CDR3 sequence (DNA): TGCGCCAGCAGCCTGAGGTCCCCAGCTAGCGATGAGCAGTTCTTC.

V gene TRBV27 combines with J gene TRBJ1-5; 11 positions match TRBD1. V lost 4 bases, J lost 4 bases, and 3 bases stayed unmatched. This CDR3 has 15 amino acids. Germline V gives CDR1 MNHEY, CDR2 SMNVEV (reference sequence). In DNA form, the CDR3 reads TGTGCCAGCAGTTCGGGGACAGGGGGTAATCAGCCCCAGCATTTT. Residues: CASSSGTGGNQPQHF.

V gene TRBV7-8 combines with J gene TRBJ2-7; D possibly corresponds to TRBD1 (6 bases). The CDR3 has 14 amino acids. Trimming pared 5 bases from V and 3 bases from J, leaving 14 bases between. From germline, CDR1 is SGHVS and CDR2 FQNEAQ. DNA of the CDR3: TGTGCCAGCAGCGGGGGCCCAGGGAGCTACGAGCAGTACTTC. It is translated as CASSGGPGSYEQYF.